The T cell receptor (beta chain) described here comes from a study of blood T cell repertoires in COVID-19. Study-level background: The United States, Italy and Spain supplied acute and convalescent COVID-19 samples. T cells, B-cell-depleted T cells, or PBMCs supplied cDNA or gDNA.

Original analysis: Researchers report that nucleated cell counts were estimated from reference gene primer amplification. Some clones are missing from TCRdb's copy, which holds only in-frame ones; the method was immunoSEQ multiplex PCR. V, J and clone size are those of that table, while D and trimming were read from the DNA. The profile shows around 96,000 clones, about 95% of them singletons. The V gene's germline CDR1 is SGHDN and CDR2 FVKESK. Trimming at V came to 4 bases and at J to 3 bases, leaving 9 bases not matched to a gene. The CDR3 extends over 16 amino acids. The chain carries TRBV14 and TRBJ2-1; 7 nucleotides line up with TRBD1. What was sequenced was peripheral blood. This TCR came from a human donor with active COVID-19. The donor label of this sample is uncertain. CDR3 sequence (DNA): TGTGCCAGCAGCCGCGTGACAGGGATAAACTACAATGAGCAGTTCTTC. The encoded protein is CASSRVTGINYNEQFF.